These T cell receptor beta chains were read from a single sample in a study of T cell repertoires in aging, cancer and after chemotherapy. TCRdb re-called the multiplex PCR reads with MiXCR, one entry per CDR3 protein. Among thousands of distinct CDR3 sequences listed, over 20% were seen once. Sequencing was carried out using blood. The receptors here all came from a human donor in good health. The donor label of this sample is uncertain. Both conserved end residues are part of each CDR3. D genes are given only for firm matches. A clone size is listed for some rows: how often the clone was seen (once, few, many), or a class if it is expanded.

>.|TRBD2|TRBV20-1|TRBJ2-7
TGCAGTGCTAGAGATTCGGCTAGCGGGGGAGGCGAGCAGTACTTC
CSARDSASGGGEQYF
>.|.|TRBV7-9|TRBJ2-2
TGTGCCAGCAGCTTCTGGGACGGATTTCCCGGGGAGCTGTTTTTT
CASSFWDGFPGELFF
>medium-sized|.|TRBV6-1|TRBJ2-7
TGTGCCAGCAATCGTCGGGGAGTGGGAGGTAGCTCCTACGAGCAGTACTTC
CASNRRGVGGSSYEQYF
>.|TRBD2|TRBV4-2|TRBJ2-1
TGTGCCAGCAGCCAAGAGCCTAGCGGGGGGGCTAATGAGCAGTTCTTC
CASSQEPSGGANEQFF
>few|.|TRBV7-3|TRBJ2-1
TGTGCCAGCAGGTCTAACAATGAGCAGTTCTTC
CASRSNNEQFF
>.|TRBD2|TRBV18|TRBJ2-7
TGTGCCAGCTCACCAGGGGCTAGCGGGGGGGCCTACGAGCAGTACTTC
CASSPGASGGAYEQYF
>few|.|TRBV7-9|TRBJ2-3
TGTGCCAGCCGTCAGGGGGGCGCGGATACGCAGTATTTT
CASRQGGADTQYF
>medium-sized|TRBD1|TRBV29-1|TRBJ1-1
TGCAGCGTTTTAGGGGGCGAGTGGGGCACTGAAGCTTTCTTT
CSVLGGEWGTEAFF
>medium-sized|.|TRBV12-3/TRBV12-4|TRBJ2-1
TGTGCCAGCAGTTTACGACGGAAAGACAATGAGCAGTTCTTC
CASSLRRKDNEQFF
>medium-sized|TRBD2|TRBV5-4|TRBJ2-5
TGTGCCAGCAGCTCCCCGGGGGAGGGAGAGACCCAGTACTTC
CASSSPGEGETQYF
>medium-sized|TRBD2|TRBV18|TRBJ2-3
TGTGCCAGCTCACGATCCAGCGGGAGGAACACAGATACGCAGTATTTT
CASSRSSGRNTDTQYF
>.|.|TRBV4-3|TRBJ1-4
TGCGCCAGCAGCCAAGATCGGGGGGACAACCGGGCAGGGACTAATGAAAAACTGTTTTTT
CASSQDRGDNRAGTNEKLFF
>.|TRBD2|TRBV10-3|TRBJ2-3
TGTGCCATCGGAGGGACTACCGCCACAGATACGCAGTATTTT
CAIGGTTATDTQYF
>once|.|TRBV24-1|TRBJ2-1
TGTGCCACCAGTGATTTGGGAAGCGTGAGGGCCAACTACAATGAGCAGTTCTTC
CATSDLGSVRANYNEQFF
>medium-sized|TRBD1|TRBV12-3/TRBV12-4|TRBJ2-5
TGTGCCAGCACCTCGACAGGGGACCAAGAGACCCAGTACTTC
CASTSTGDQETQYF
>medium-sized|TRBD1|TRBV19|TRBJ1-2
TGTGCCAGTAGCCTACAGGGGGCACTCGCTGGCTACACCTTC
CASSLQGALAGYTF
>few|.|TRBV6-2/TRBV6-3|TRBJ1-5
TGTGCCAGCAGCGACGGACGCAATCAGCCCCAGCATTTT
CASSDGRNQPQHF
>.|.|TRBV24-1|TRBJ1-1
TGTGCCACCTCGCGGACGGGTCTGACCACTGAAGCTTTCTTT
CATSRTGLTTEAFF
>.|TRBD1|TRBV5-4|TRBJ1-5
TGTGCCAGCAGCTTAGGACAGGGTGCGAATCAGCACCAGCATTTT
CASSLGQGANQHQHF
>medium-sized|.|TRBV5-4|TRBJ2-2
TGTGCCAGCACCGACCAACGTTTGCGTTCTACGACCGGGGAGCTGTTTTTT
CASTDQRLRSTTGELFF
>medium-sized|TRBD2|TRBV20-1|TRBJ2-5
TGCAGTGCTAGAGATAGCGGGGGGCGAGGGACCCAGTACTTC
CSARDSGGRGTQYF
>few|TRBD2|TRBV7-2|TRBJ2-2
TGTGCCAGCAGCTTACCGACTAGCGGGGGGGCCGGGGTCCGGGAGCTGTTTTTT
CASSLPTSGGAGVRELFF
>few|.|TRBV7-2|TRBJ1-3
TGTGCCAGCAGCTTGTCACAGGGCTCTGGAAACACCATATATTTT
CASSLSQGSGNTIYF
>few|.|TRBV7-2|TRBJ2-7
TGTGCCAGCAGCTCCTCCCCGGGCAGCTACGAGCAGTACTTC
CASSSSPGSYEQYF
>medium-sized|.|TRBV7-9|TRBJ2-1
TGTGCCAGCAGCCTCGTGGCTGAGCAGTTCTTC
CASSLVAEQFF
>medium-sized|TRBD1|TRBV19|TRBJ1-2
TGTGCCAGTACCAATAACCCGGGACAGAGATATGGCTACACCTTC
CASTNNPGQRYGYTF
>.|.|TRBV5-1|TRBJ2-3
TGCGCCAGCAGCTTGGTCGTCGGGCGCACAGATACGCAGTATTTT
CASSLVVGRTDTQYF
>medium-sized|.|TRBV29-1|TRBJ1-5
TGCAGCGTGGGGGGCAATCAGCCCCAGCATTTT
CSVGGNQPQHF
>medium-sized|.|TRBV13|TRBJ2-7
TGTGCCAGCAGCTCAAAAGGGAGGAATGCAGCGTACTTC
CASSSKGRNAAYF
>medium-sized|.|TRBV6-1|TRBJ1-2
TGTGCCAGCAGTGAAAAAGGGAACTATGGCTACACCTTC
CASSEKGNYGYTF
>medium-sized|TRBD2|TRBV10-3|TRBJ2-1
TGTTCGACTAGCGGGGGGATCGCCTACAATGAGCAGTTCTTC
CSTSGGIAYNEQFF